This TCR beta chain was captured in a study of T cell responses to AZD1222 COVID-19 vaccine. The table lists this clone with a count of one. Assay: immunoSEQ multiplex PCR; the TCRdb copy retains only in-frame clones and omits some. The table includes 65,000 to 95,000 clones, roughly 88% detected once. This CDR3 is 12 amino acids long. Germline CDR1 is MDHEN and CDR2 is SYDVKM. V dropped 6 bases and J dropped 4 bases, with 9 bases sitting between them. The chain uses TRBV28 and TRBJ1-2; D is uncertain. This receptor was obtained from an adult who received the AZD1222 COVID-19 vaccine. The material was peripheral blood, obtained 28 days after the second AZD1222 dose. DNA for the CDR3: TGTGCCAGCAGACTCCGTCCCTATGGCTACACCTTC. Translation gives CASRLRPYGYTF.